These 26 T cell receptor beta chains share one sample of origin, sequenced in a study of blood T cell repertoires in COVID-19. Only in-frame clones appear in the TCRdb table, and some are missing; sequencing was by immunoSEQ multiplex PCR. The sample gives more than 200,000 clones, approximately 82% of which show up once; approximately 4.9% is in the top ten. The sample comprised peripheral blood. The source of these receptors is a woman older than 75 with active or convalescent COVID-19.

This rearrangement joins TRBV29-1 to TRBJ2-2, with TRBD1 matching over 10 bases. Per the germline V gene, CDR1 is SQVTM and CDR2 is ANQGSEA. This CDR3 has 14 residues. The junction had 4 bases not matched to a gene; V was cut back by 6 bases and J by 3 bases. CDR3 amino acids: CSVTGGTDTGELFF. CDR3 coding DNA: TGCAGCGTGACAGGGGGCACGGACACCGGGGAGCTGTTTTTT.

V and J are TRBV28 and TRBJ1-2; possibly TRBD1 for D (6 bases). Germline CDR1 is MDHEN and CDR2 is SYDVKM. Trimming took 2 bases from V and 4 from J, leaving 11 bases between them. There are 14 residues in the CDR3. The CDR3 loop is CASSLVQDSYGYTF. The CDR3 DNA is TGTGCCAGCAGTTTAGTTCAGGACAGCTATGGCTACACCTTC.

The sample holds one count of this clone. This chain joins TRBV6-6 and TRBJ2-7, with D perhaps matching TRBD2 (5 bases). CDR3 length: 14 amino acids. CDR1 is MNHNY and CDR2 is SVGAGI in the germline V gene (reference sequence). The V end lost 10 bases, the J end lost 0 bases, and 16 bases lay between the germline ends. The CDR3 here is CATRTGPTSYEQYF. The CDR3 DNA is TGTGCCACCCGGACTGGGCCCACCTCCTACGAGCAGTACTTC.

In this sample, this clone turned up a few times. V gene TRBV3-1 (or the pseudogene TRBV3-2) combines with J gene TRBJ2-7; 10 bases align to TRBD1. The CDR3 runs to 15 residues. V gave up 2 bases and J gave up 2 bases; unmatched junction bases: 3. Germline V gives CDR1 LGHDT, CDR2 YNNKEL (reference sequence). In DNA form, the CDR3 reads TGTGCCAGCAGCCAATATGACAGGGGGCCCTACGAGCAGTACTTC. It yields the protein CASSQYDRGPYEQYF.

The V and J genes are TRBV19 and TRBJ2-3, with TRBD2 matching 13 bases. The V segment lost 9 bases and the J segment 6 bases; nucleotides outside the gene matches: 6. Germline values: CDR1 LNHDA, CDR2 SQIVND (reference sequence). The CDR3 totals 14 residues. In DNA, the CDR3 is TGTGCCAGCGGACTAGCGGGAGCCCCCGATACGCAGTATTTT. This sequence encodes CASGLAGAPDTQYF. The variable domain in full, completed from reference TRBV19 and TRBJ2-3, reads DGGITQSPKYLFRKEGQNVTLSCEQNLNHDAMYWYRQDPGQGLRLIYYSQIVNDFQKGDIAEGYSVSREKKESFPLTVTSAQKNPTAFYLCASGLAGAPDTQYFGPGTRLTVL.

The CDR3 DNA is TGTGCCAGCAGCAAAGCCCAGGGGGCCAATTCACCCCTCCACTTT. It codes for CASSKAQGANSPLHF. The gene calls are TRBV21-1 and TRBJ1-6; no check of the table's D call, TRBD1, against the DNA was made. TRBV21-1 is noted as a pseudogene. This CDR3 region has 15 residues.

CDR3 region: CASSLQRGYVYEQYF. The CDR3 bases are TGTGCCAGCAGCCTCCAGCGGGGCTACGTCTACGAGCAGTACTTC. The rearrangement joins TRBV7-2 to TRBJ2-7, with 7 bases identical to TRBD2. Per germline, CDR1 SGHTA and CDR2 FQGNSA. V shed 5 bases and J 3 bases; nucleotides not matched to a gene: 10. The CDR3 covers 15 residues.

This chain joins TRBV24-1 and TRBJ2-5; the match to TRBD1 covers 8 bases. Germline V lookup: CDR1 KGHDR, CDR2 SFDVKD. This CDR3 region has 17 residues. The V segment lost 3 bases and the J segment 1 base; nucleotides outside the gene matches: 9. CDR3 DNA: TGTGCCACCAGTGATCGCCCACAGGGGGGATCCCAAGAGACCCAGTACTTC. The encoded protein is CATSDRPQGGSQETQYF.

This clone was observed a few times. V usage is TRBV5-1 and J usage is TRBJ1-4; a weak D match, TRBD1 (5 bases). This CDR3 is 15 amino acids long. Germline CDR1 SGHRS, CDR2 YFSETQ. Between the trimmed V and J ends, which lost 2 bases and 0 bases, there was a span of 8 bases. The CDR3 spells CASSLGHATNEKLFF. The CDR3 DNA reads as TGCGCCAGCAGCTTAGGACACGCAACTAATGAAAAACTGTTTTTT.

The chain carries TRBV4-1 and TRBJ1-6; D unresolved. The CDR3 extends over 15 amino acids. Trimming stripped 0 bases from V and 10 bases from J, with 13 bases between. The germline CDR1 and CDR2 sequences are MGHRA and YSYEKL. The CDR3, as DNA: TGCGCCAGCAGCCAAGAAGATCGGGTTTCCTCACCCCTCCACTTT. It yields the protein CASSQEDRVSSPLHF.

This chain uses TRBV5-1 with TRBJ2-2; 13 bases map to TRBD2. V was pared by 0 bases and J by 4 bases, with 9 bases of the junction left unmatched. This CDR3 region has 19 residues. The germline gives CDR1 SGHRS, CDR2 YFSETQ. The CDR3 nucleotides read TGCGCCAGCAGCTTGGTTCCGGGACTAGCGGGGAGGGGCACCGGGGAGCTGTTTTTT. This gives the protein CASSLVPGLAGRGTGELFF.

V gene TRBV6-5 combines with J gene TRBJ2-7; 7 nucleotides align to TRBD1. The CDR3 spans 14 residues. The germline CDR1 and CDR2 sequences are MNHEY and SVGAGI. The V and J ends lost 6 bases and 3 bases, in that order; junction bases with no gene match: 8. CDR3 bases: TGTGCCAGCAGGGCTACAGGGGTCGGCTACGAGCAGTACTTC. Its protein is CASRATGVGYEQYF.

This clone was counted only a few times. DNA for the CDR3: TGTGCCAGCTCACCACCGAGGGGGACGGAGTCAACTAATGAAAAACTGTTTTTT. Its translation is CASSPPRGTESTNEKLFF. The rearrangement joins TRBV18 to TRBJ1-4, with a possible D match to TRBD1 (6 bases). Germline V CDR1 and CDR2: KGHSH, LQKENI. V was cut by 0 bases and J by 0 bases, with 14 bases left in between. This CDR3 is built from 18 residues.

This rearrangement joins TRBV30 to TRBJ1-6; D is unclear. This CDR3 is built from 15 residues. Trimming cost V 1 base and J 0 bases, with 7 bases left between them. Germline CDR1 reads GTSNPN; CDR2 reads SVGIG (reference sequence). This chain's CDR3 is CAWSDFSSYNSPLHF. The CDR3 DNA sequence: TGTGCCTGGAGTGATTTCAGCTCCTATAATTCACCCCTCCACTTT.

The chain is built from TRBV5-1 and TRBJ2-7, with a weak D call TRBD1 (6 bases). V dropped 7 bases and J dropped 5 bases, with 22 bases sitting between them. Germline values: CDR1 SGHRS, CDR2 YFSETQ. The CDR3 spans 15 residues. CDR3 DNA: TGCGCCAGCTCCTTGGCCCTTACAGGGTACCACGAGCAGTACTTC. Translation: CASSLALTGYHEQYF.

This rearrangement joins TRBV7-8 to TRBJ2-1; 7 bases align to TRBD2. The junction had 5 bases not matched to a gene; V was cut back by 2 bases and J by 4 bases. The CDR3 covers 15 residues. The V gene's germline CDR1 is SGHVS and CDR2 FQNEAQ. The CDR3 nucleotides read TGTGCCAGCAGCTTAAGTGGAGCGGGATACAATGAGCAGTTCTTC. Translating it yields CASSLSGAGYNEQFF.

The chain combines TRBV27 with TRBJ2-7; a possible D gene is TRBD1 (6 bases). CDR1 is MNHEY and CDR2 is SMNVEV in the germline V gene (reference sequence). V shed 5 bases and J shed 6 bases, with 11 bases lying between them. The CDR3 length is 12 residues. CDR3: CASSTGLGEQYF. The CDR3 coding sequence is TGTGCCAGCAGTACAGGGTTGGGCGAGCAGTACTTC.

This clone is a singleton in its sample. This sample includes further DNA sequences coding for the same CDR3. The V and J genes are TRBV19 and TRBJ1-2; 10 nucleotides match TRBD1. This CDR3 is built from 14 residues. Germline V gene lookup returns CDR1 LNHDA and CDR2 SQIVND (reference sequence). With V trimmed by 5 bases and J by 2 bases, 2 bases remained unmatched. The CDR3, as DNA: TGTGCCAGTAGTTTGGGACAGGGGAACTATGGCTACACCTTC. This encodes CASSLGQGNYGYTF.

This chain links TRBV9 with TRBJ2-5; a weak D match, TRBD1 (6 bases). Trimming took 3 bases from V and 5 from J, leaving 14 bases between them. This CDR3 is 14 amino acids long. Germline V gene data show CDR1 as SGDLS and CDR2 as YYNGEE. CDR3 sequence reads: CASSAPRGYETQYF. The CDR3 DNA reads TGTGCCAGCAGCGCCCCCAGGGGTTATGAGACCCAGTACTTC.

This clone showed up just once. The chain is built from TRBV20-1 and TRBJ2-2; tentative D call: TRBD1 (5 bases). V lost 3 bases and J 7 bases, leaving 12 bases between the germline ends. This CDR3 has 13 amino acids. Germline V gene sequence: CDR1 DFQATT, CDR2 SNEGSKA (reference sequence). The chain's CDR3 is CSASRQGSGELFF. In nucleotides, the CDR3 is TGCAGTGCTAGTAGGCAGGGAAGCGGGGAGCTGTTTTTT.

The CDR3 spells CAWRFRDRGANEKLFF. The CDR3 region has the DNA TGTGCCTGGAGATTCCGGGACAGGGGTGCTAATGAAAAACTGTTTTTT. This rearrangement joins TRBV30 to TRBJ1-4; 10 bases line up with TRBD1. In germline, CDR1 is GTSNPN, CDR2 SVGIG (reference sequence). The CDR3 is made up of 16 amino acids. With V trimmed by 3 bases and J by 3 bases, 7 bases remained unmatched.

The J gene is TRBJ2-3, the V gene TRBV5-1; no definite D call. Germline V gene sequence: CDR1 SGHRS, CDR2 YFSETQ. There are 14 residues in the CDR3. V was clipped by 0 bases and J by 0 bases, with 5 bases between them. The CDR3 nucleotides read TGCGCCAGCAGCTTGGAACACAGCACAGATACGCAGTATTTT. Protein sequence: CASSLEHSTDTQYF.

The chain combines TRBV25-1 with TRBJ1-3; no clear D. Between the trimmed V and J ends, which lost 4 bases and 0 bases, there was a span of 7 bases. CDR1 is MGHDK, CDR2 SYGVNS, per germline. The CDR3 consists of 14 residues. CDR3 sequence: CASSAADSGNTIYF. In DNA, the CDR3 is TGTGCCAGCAGTGCGGCGGACTCTGGAAACACCATATATTTT.

The chain recombines TRBV5-6 with TRBJ2-7; 11 positions match TRBD1. V gave up 3 bases and J gave up 6 bases; unmatched junction bases: 2. CDR1 and CDR2 from the germline V gene are SGHDT and YYEEEE. CDR3 length: 13 residues. The CDR3 loop reads CASSWDRGAEQYF. The CDR3 nucleotides read TGTGCCAGCAGCTGGGACAGGGGGGCCGAGCAGTACTTC.

On this clone itself: The sample has other DNA sequences that encode this CDR3 too. The chain uses TRBV5-6 and TRBJ2-1; D ambiguous. The CDR3 runs to 11 residues. V shed 2 bases and J shed 7 bases, with 4 bases lying between them. The germline CDR1 and CDR2 sequences are SGHDT and YYEEEE. CDR3 sequence: CASSFLNEQFF. The CDR3, as DNA: TGTGCCAGCAGCTTTTTAAATGAGCAGTTCTTC.

The chain couples TRBV10-3 to TRBJ1-6, with 9 bases lining up with TRBD1. Losses at the gene ends were 4 bases for V and 7 bases for J; bases not matched to a gene: 5. Germline V CDR1 and CDR2: ENHRY, SYGVKD. The CDR3 consists of 15 residues. DNA for the CDR3: TGTGCCATCAGTGGCGGGACAGGGACGAATTCACCCCTCCACTTT. Translation: CAISGGTGTNSPLHF.